This passage covers 15 T cell receptor beta chains from one sample sequenced in a study of T-cell memory formation after mild COVID-19. One entry per CDR3 protein results from TCRdb running MiXCR on the 5' RACE reads. The sample has almost 250,000 distinct CDR3 sequences; about 16% are singletons. Sequenced: PBMCs or a T cell subset sorted from them (not recorded which). The receptor source for this set is an adult woman who had mild COVID-19 (a few samples of this study predate the infection). Cell type and time point are not known.

This clonotype showed up just a few times. The chain uses TRBV5-1 and TRBJ2-1, with 9 bases lining up with TRBD2. The V and J ends lost 4 bases and 4 bases, in that order; junction bases with no gene match: 6. Per the germline V gene, CDR1 is SGHRS and CDR2 is YFSETQ. This CDR3 region has 15 residues. The chain's CDR3 is CASSPLAGEYNEQFF. CDR3 bases: TGCGCCAGCAGCCCCTTAGCGGGGGAGTACAATGAGCAGTTCTTC.

This clonotype has just a few counts. This chain links TRBV20-1 with TRBJ2-3; TRBD2 matches 10 bases. There are 16 residues in the CDR3. Trimming cost V 1 base and J 3 bases; bases outside gene matches: 7. Germline CDR1 is DFQATT and CDR2 is SNEGSKA (reference sequence). This chain's CDR3 is CSARGPAGGRTDTQYF. For the CDR3, the DNA is TGCAGTGCTAGAGGGCCAGCGGGAGGGCGTACAGATACGCAGTATTTT.

This chain joins TRBV12-3 or TRBV12-4 and TRBJ1-2; no clear D. The germline V and J ends were trimmed by 5 bases and 8 bases, with 18 bases remaining between them. The CDR3 has 14 residues. Here the CDR3 reads CASSPTVGRLGYTF. The CDR3 region has the DNA TGTGCCAGCAGTCCAACAGTAGGGAGGCTAGGCTACACCTTC.

CDR3 nucleotides: TGTGCCAGTAGTGCTTACCTAGCGGGCGAGCAGTACTTC. This codes for CASSAYLAGEQYF. The chain employs TRBV19 and TRBJ2-7; 8 bases line up with TRBD2. CDR1 LNHDA and CDR2 SQIVND come from the germline V gene (reference sequence). The J segment lost 6 bases and the V segment lost 5 bases, leaving 6 bases of the junction unmatched. This CDR3 is 13 amino acids long.

A word on this clonotype: At one of its ends the junction is not consistent with the germline gene, which may arise from a read error. The chain couples TRBV3-1 to TRBJ2-7; D unclear. The CDR3 is 11 amino acids. From germline, CDR1 is LGHDT and CDR2 YNNKEL (reference sequence). CDR3: CDSSRAYEQYF. In DNA, the CDR3 is TGTGACAGCAGCCGGGCCTACGAGCAGTACTTC.

This clonotype has only a few counts. The chain carries TRBV6-5 and TRBJ2-1; 9 nucleotides line up with TRBD1. In germline, CDR1 is MNHEY, CDR2 SVGAGI. The V and J ends lost 6 bases and 4 bases, in that order; junction bases with no gene match: 7. The length of the CDR3 is 15 residues. The CDR3 region is CASSYTGTGYNEQFF. The DNA of the CDR3 is TGTGCCAGCAGCTACACGGGGACAGGGTACAATGAGCAGTTCTTC.

This clonotype was seen only a few times. The DNA for the CDR3 is TGTGCCAGCTCACCGGTGCAGGGAGTATCGGAAGATACGCAGTATTTT. It specifies CASSPVQGVSEDTQYF. The chain carries TRBV18 and TRBJ2-3; D may be TRBD1 or TRBD2 (5 bases each). Trimming took off 3 bases at V and 5 bases at J, with 18 bases between the two ends. CDR3 length: 16 residues. Germline values: CDR1 KGHSH, CDR2 LQKENI.

The chain carries TRBV5-1 and TRBJ2-1; D is unresolved. Per the germline V gene, CDR1 is SGHRS and CDR2 is YFSETQ. V lost 2 bases, J lost 0 bases, and 12 bases lay in between. CDR3 length equals 16 residues. Here the CDR3 reads CASSFGVQSSYNEQFF. CDR3 DNA sequence: TGCGCCAGCAGCTTCGGAGTGCAGTCCTCCTACAATGAGCAGTTCTTC.

CDR3 nucleotides: TGTGCCAGTAGTACCGGAGGCGGTTCTAGCACAGATACGCAGTATTTT. Amino acid sequence: CASSTGGGSSTDTQYF. The chain uses TRBV19 and TRBJ2-3; D is possibly TRBD2 (5 bases). CDR3 size: 16 residues. V lost 4 bases and J 0 bases, leaving 14 bases between the germline ends. From germline, CDR1 is LNHDA and CDR2 SQIVND (reference sequence).

The gene calls are TRBV6-5 and TRBJ1-5; TRBD1 aligns across 10 bases. Germline V gives CDR1 MNHEY, CDR2 SVGAGI. V shed 6 bases, J shed 2 bases, and the junction held 4 bases outside the gene matches. CDR3 length: 15 residues. CDR3 in DNA: TGTGCCAGCAGCGCCGGGACAGGGGGCAATCAGCCCCAGCATTTT. Translated: CASSAGTGGNQPQHF.

This clonotype was picked up a small number of times. The chain recombines TRBV19 with TRBJ1-3, with 7 nucleotides matching TRBD1. CDR3 length: 15 residues. With V trimmed by 4 bases and J by 2 bases, 5 bases remained unmatched. Germline CDR1 reads LNHDA; CDR2 reads SQIVND (reference sequence). The CDR3: CASSRGQLTGNTIYF. CDR3 bases: TGTGCCAGTAGTAGGGGACAGCTAACTGGAAACACCATATATTTT.

The chain links TRBV5-4 to TRBJ1-1; D is possibly TRBD1 (6 bases). CDR1 is SGHNT and CDR2 is YYREEE in the germline V gene (reference sequence). The CDR3 is made up of 11 amino acids. The V gene lost 1 base and the J gene lost 11 bases, with 9 bases spanning the gap. The CDR3, as DNA: TGTGCCAGCAGCTTGCAGGGGCTCGCTTTCTTT. Encoded protein: CASSLQGLAFF.

The gene calls are TRBV12-3 or TRBV12-4 and TRBJ1-4, with D uncertain. CDR3 length: 13 amino acids. The germline V and J ends were trimmed by 6 bases and 11 bases, with 16 bases remaining between them. CDR3 bases: TGTGCCAGCAGCCTCGCGGGGAGTAGGAAACTGTTTTTT. This encodes CASSLAGSRKLFF.

This clonotype was recorded at least ten times. The chain links TRBV20-1 to TRBJ2-1, with TRBD2 matching 12 bases. Per germline, CDR1 DFQATT and CDR2 SNEGSKA (reference sequence). Losses at the gene ends were 3 bases for V and 8 bases for J; bases not matched to a gene: 5. There are 14 residues in the CDR3. CDR3 sequence: CSASPSGGAYEQFF. DNA of the CDR3: TGCAGTGCTAGTCCTAGCGGGGGGGCCTATGAGCAGTTCTTC.

This clonotype came up many times. The gene calls are TRBV4-2 and TRBJ2-7; 8 bases agree with TRBD1. J lost 0 bases, V lost 9 bases, and 10 bases had no gene match. Germline V gene data show CDR1 as LGHNA and CDR2 as YNFKEQ. CDR3 size: 15 residues. The CDR3 DNA reads TGTGCCAGGGGTCCAGGGGGCGCAGGCTCCTACGAGCAGTACTTC. It encodes CARGPGGAGSYEQYF.